A selection of T cell receptor beta chains follows, all from one sample in a study of cytomegalovirus exposure and HLA in healthy donors. Assay: immunoSEQ multiplex PCR; the TCRdb copy retains only in-frame clones and omits some. Found here are 180,000 or so clones, about 89% of them singletons; the top ten hold under 3.5%. The sequencing input was PBMCs. These TCRs come from a man between 18 and 29 years old in good health and CMV-seropositive. The CDR3 runs from the conserved cysteine through the conserved F or W. A D gene is named only where the DNA matches it firmly. Clone size is stated in some rows and not others, as once, few, many or a class when expanded.

abundance	d_gene	v_gene	j_gene	CDR3aa	CDR3nt
.	.	TRBV7-8	TRBJ1-3	CASSLNRLGHWAFSGNTIYF	TGTGCCAGCAGCTTAAACCGGCTAGGACACTGGGCATTCTCTGGAAACACCATATATTTT
.	TRBD1	TRBV2	TRBJ1-1	CASERQGDTEAFF	TGTGCCAGCGAGAGGCAGGGGGACACTGAAGCTTTCTTT
.	.	TRBV28	TRBJ2-5	CASSLEGTQYF	TGTGCCAGCAGTCTAGAGGGGACCCAGTACTTC
.	.	TRBV5-5	TRBJ2-7	CASSHPGGVSYEQYF	TGTGCCAGCAGCCATCCTGGAGGGGTCTCCTACGAGCAGTACTTC
.	.	TRBV28	TRBJ2-1	CASSSFWGARSYEQFF	TGTGCCAGCAGTTCCTTTTGGGGAGCAAGGTCGTATGAGCAGTTCTTC
.	TRBD1	TRBV9	TRBJ1-2	CASSGYRGEVYGYTF	TGTGCCAGCAGCGGATACAGGGGGGAGGTCTATGGCTACACCTTC
.	TRBD2	TRBV18	TRBJ2-1	CASSSGVDPMEQFF	TGTGCCAGCTCAAGCGGGGTCGACCCAATGGAGCAGTTCTTC
.	.	TRBV21-1	TRBJ2-7	CASRKPYEQYF	TGTGCCAGCAGAAAGCCCTACGAGCAGTACTTC
.	TRBD2	TRBV7-6	TRBJ2-3	CASRGTSGSTDTQYF	TGTGCCAGCAGGGGGACTAGCGGAAGCACAGATACGCAGTATTTT
.	.	TRBV6-6	TRBJ2-1	CASSYLSGVEQFF	TGTGCCAGCAGTTACCTTTCGGGGGTTGAGCAGTTCTTC
.	TRBD2	TRBV25-1	TRBJ2-1	CASSPAGLVHNEQFF	TGTGCCAGCAGCCCTGCGGGACTAGTCCACAATGAGCAGTTCTTC
.	TRBD2	TRBV2	TRBJ2-1	CASSETSGSSGEQFF	TGTGCCAGCAGTGAAACTAGCGGGAGTAGTGGTGAGCAGTTCTTC
.	.	TRBV4-3	TRBJ1-2	CASSLEGGSYGYTF	TGCGCCAGCAGTCTAGAGGGGGGGTCCTATGGCTACACCTTC
.	.	TRBV6-5	TRBJ1-1	CASSYRRETEAFF	TGTGCCAGCAGTTATCGGCGGGAAACTGAAGCTTTCTTT
.	TRBD1	TRBV19	TRBJ1-2	CATAPDRGVSGYTF	TGTGCCACTGCCCCGGACAGGGGCGTTAGTGGCTACACCTTC
once	TRBD2	TRBV27	TRBJ2-1	CARINVGTRNEQFF	TGTGCCAGAATTAATGTTGGGACTAGGAATGAGCAGTTCTTC
.	TRBD2	TRBV7-2	TRBJ2-7	CASSLAAGRATYEQYF	TGTGCCAGCAGCTTAGCGGCGGGGAGGGCAACCTACGAGCAGTACTTC
.	TRBD1	TRBV5-1	TRBJ1-4	CASSVLGTGVEKLFF	TGCGCCAGCAGCGTACTCGGGACAGGGGTGGAAAAACTGTTTTTT
.	.	TRBV30	TRBJ2-3	CAWSPGPGADTQYF	TGTGCCTGGTCTCCGGGCCCGGGGGCAGATACGCAGTATTTT
.	.	TRBV5-4	TRBJ1-3	CASSFGVSSGNTIYF	TGTGCCAGCAGCTTCGGGGTTAGCTCTGGAAACACCATATATTTT
once	.	TRBV5-6	TRBJ1-2	CASSLVKEQIGYGYTF	TGTGCCAGCAGCTTGGTAAAGGAGCAGATTGGCTATGGCTACACCTTC
once	TRBD2	TRBV6-5	TRBJ2-1	CASSWSGNNEQFF	TGTGCCAGCAGTTGGAGCGGGAACAATGAGCAGTTCTTC
.	.	TRBV9	TRBJ1-2	CASTTAGYGYTF	TGTGCCAGCACTACCGCCGGCTATGGCTACACCTTC
.	.	TRBV28	TRBJ1-4	CASSLLGGLDNEKLFF	TGTGCCAGCAGTTTATTAGGAGGGCTCGATAATGAAAAACTGTTTTTT
.	TRBD1	TRBV28	TRBJ1-2	CASSVTGAYGYTF	TGTGCCAGCAGTGTGACAGGGGCCTATGGCTACACCTTC
.	.	TRBV4-3	TRBJ1-2	CASSHPGVRGGGYTF	TGCGCCAGCAGCCACCCAGGGGTAAGGGGTGGCGGCTACACCTTC
.	.	TRBV30	TRBJ2-4	CAWSGRTVKNIQYF	TGTGCCTGGAGTGGGAGGACAGTCAAAAACATTCAGTACTTC
.	TRBD2	TRBV5-1	TRBJ2-3	CASSLGPTSGGADTQYF	TGCGCCAGCAGCTTGGGGCCGACTAGCGGGGGGGCGGATACGCAGTATTTT
.	TRBD2	TRBV30	TRBJ2-3	CAWSVRFRGGRFGDTQYF	TGTGCCTGGAGTGTAAGGTTTCGGGGGGGCAGATTTGGAGATACGCAGTATTTT
few	.	TRBV5-1	TRBJ2-3	CASSPTPASTDTQYF	TGCGCCAGCAGCCCAACCCCAGCGAGCACAGATACGCAGTATTTT
.	TRBD2	TRBV6-5	TRBJ2-3	CASSFLAGGPRDTQYF	TGTGCCAGCAGTTTTCTAGCGGGGGGGCCTAGGGATACGCAGTATTTT
.	.	TRBV7-2	TRBJ1-2	CASSLGEEIHYGYTF	TGTGCCAGCAGCTTAGGGGAGGAGATCCACTATGGCTACACCTTC
.	.	TRBV6-1	TRBJ1-5	CASSVSVTDSNQPQHF	TGTGCCAGCAGTGTGTCAGTTACCGATAGCAATCAGCCCCAGCATTTT
few	.	TRBV28	TRBJ1-2	CASSFTAANNTF	TGTGCCAGCAGTTTCACAGCTGCTAATAACACCTTC
once	.	TRBV29-1	TRBJ2-1	CSGGPRGYNEQFF	TGCAGCGGGGGCCCAAGAGGATACAATGAGCAGTTCTTC
.	TRBD2	TRBV9	TRBJ2-7	CASSVGSGGANEQYF	TGTGCCAGCAGCGTCGGTAGCGGGGGGGCCAACGAGCAGTACTTC
.	.	TRBV7-9	TRBJ1-3	CASWGPLSGNTIYF	TGTGCCAGCTGGGGCCCCCTCTCTGGAAACACCATATATTTT
.	.	TRBV5-1	TRBJ1-1	CASSLVRAGGTEAFF	TGCGCCAGCAGCTTGGTGAGAGCGGGGGGCACTGAAGCTTTCTTT
.	TRBD1	TRBV25-1	TRBJ2-2	CASSVHRDRHTGELFF	TGTGCCAGCAGTGTACACCGGGACAGACACACCGGGGAGCTGTTTTTT
.	TRBD2	TRBV4-3	TRBJ2-3	CASSRGGLERRADTQYF	TGCGCCAGCAGCCGGGGAGGACTAGAGAGGAGGGCAGATACGCAGTATTTT
.	TRBD1	TRBV4-3	TRBJ2-3	CASSQESDRGTDTQYF	TGCGCCAGCAGCCAAGAATCGGACAGGGGGACAGATACGCAGTATTTT
.	TRBD2	TRBV6-5	TRBJ2-5	CASSPGLALETQYF	TGTGCCAGCAGCCCGGGACTAGCGCTAGAGACCCAGTACTTC
.	.	TRBV7-9	TRBJ1-1	CASSPPTASTEAFF	TGTGCCAGCAGCCCACCAACAGCTTCCACTGAAGCTTTCTTT
.	TRBD1	TRBV28	TRBJ1-5	CASSSTRQDRGNQPQHF	TGTGCCAGCAGTTCGACCCGTCAAGACAGGGGCAATCAGCCCCAGCATTTT
.	TRBD2	TRBV4-3	TRBJ2-1	CASSLRASGTYNEQFF	TGCGCCAGCAGCCTCCGGGCTAGCGGGACTTACAATGAGCAGTTCTTC
.	TRBD1	TRBV9	TRBJ1-1	CASSVGEGAYTEAFF	TGTGCCAGCAGCGTAGGAGAGGGGGCCTACACTGAAGCTTTCTTT
.	TRBD2	TRBV5-1	TRBJ2-1	CASSLTSGVHNEQFF	TGCGCCAGCAGCCTCACTAGCGGGGTACACAATGAGCAGTTCTTC
.	TRBD1	TRBV7-6	TRBJ2-3	CASSTRQGAMDTQYF	TGTGCCAGCAGCACTAGACAGGGGGCAATGGATACGCAGTATTTT
.	.	TRBV5-1	TRBJ2-5	CASSLASQIGLETQYF	TGCGCCAGCAGCTTGGCCTCACAGATCGGACTAGAGACCCAGTACTTC
.	TRBD2	TRBV15	TRBJ2-1	CATSRDMAGGNEQFF	TGTGCCACCAGCAGAGATATGGCGGGAGGCAATGAGCAGTTCTTC
few	.	TRBV6-6	TRBJ2-7	CASSYGLSYEQYF	TGTGCCAGCAGTTACGGACTCTCCTACGAGCAGTACTTC